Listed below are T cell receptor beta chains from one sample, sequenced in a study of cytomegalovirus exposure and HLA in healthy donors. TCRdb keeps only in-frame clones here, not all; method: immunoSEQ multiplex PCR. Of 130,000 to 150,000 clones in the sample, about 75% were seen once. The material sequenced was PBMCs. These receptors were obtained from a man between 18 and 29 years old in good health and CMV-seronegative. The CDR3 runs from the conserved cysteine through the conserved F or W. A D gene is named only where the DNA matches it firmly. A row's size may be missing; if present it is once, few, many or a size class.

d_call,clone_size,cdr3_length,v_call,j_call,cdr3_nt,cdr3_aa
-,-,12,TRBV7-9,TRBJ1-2,TGTGCCAGCAGCTTAGGAGACTATGGCTACACCTTC,CASSLGDYGYTF
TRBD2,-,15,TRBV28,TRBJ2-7,TGTGCCAGCAGTCCCGGGACTAGCTCCTCCTACGAGCAGTACTTC,CASSPGTSSSYEQYF
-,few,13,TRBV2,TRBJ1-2,TGTGCCAGCAGTGAAGATGCGTTCTATGGCTACACCTTC,CASSEDAFYGYTF
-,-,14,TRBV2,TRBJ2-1,TGTGCCAGCAGAGCCCCGACTAAGAACAATGAGCAGTTCTTC,CASRAPTKNNEQFF
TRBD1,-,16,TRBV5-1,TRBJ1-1,TGCGCCAGCAGCCATCGACAGGGGGCGCAGAACACTGAAGCTTTCTTT,CASSHRQGAQNTEAFF
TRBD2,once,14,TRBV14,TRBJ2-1,TGTGCCAGCAGCCAAGCAGCGGGAGGGGGTGAGCAGTTCTTC,CASSQAAGGGEQFF
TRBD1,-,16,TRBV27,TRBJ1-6,TGTGCCAGCAGTTCCCGGGACAGGGGCTATAATTCACCCCTCCACTTT,CASSSRDRGYNSPLHF
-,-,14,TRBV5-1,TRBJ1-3,TGCGCCAGCAGCTTGGCAGGCTCTGGAAACACCATATATTTT,CASSLAGSGNTIYF
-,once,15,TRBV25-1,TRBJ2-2,TGTGCCAGCAGTGAATGGGGCCGTGGGACCGGGGAGCTGTTTTTT,CASSEWGRGTGELFF
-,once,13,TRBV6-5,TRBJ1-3,TGTGCCAGCAGTTTCGGGGGTCCCGACACCATATATTTT,CASSFGGPDTIYF
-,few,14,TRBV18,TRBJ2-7,TGTGCCAGCTCACCACGGGAGAGCCTCTACGAGCAGTACTTC,CASSPRESLYEQYF
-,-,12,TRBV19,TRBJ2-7,TGTGCCAGTAGTATAGACAACTACGAGCAGTACTTC,CASSIDNYEQYF
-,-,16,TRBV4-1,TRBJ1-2,TGCGCCAGCAGCCAAGTACCCCCGGGGGGCAGCTATGGCTACACCTTC,CASSQVPPGGSYGYTF
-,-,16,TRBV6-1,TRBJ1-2,TGTGCCAGCAGTGACTGGGTAGGGGGTACTCGAATTATCTACACCTTC,CASSDWVGGTRIIYTF
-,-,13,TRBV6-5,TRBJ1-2,TGTGCCAGCAGTTACTCGAAGGGAGGCGGCTACACCTTC,CASSYSKGGGYTF
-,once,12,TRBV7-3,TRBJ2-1,TGTGCCAGCAGCTTCGAGAACAATGAGCAGTTCTTC,CASSFENNEQFF
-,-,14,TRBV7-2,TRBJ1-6,TGTGCCAGCAGCCCCCCGTTCCCCAATTCACCCCTCCACTTT,CASSPPFPNSPLHF
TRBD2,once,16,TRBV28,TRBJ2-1,TGTGCCGCTCGGGATGGGAAGACTAGCGGGAGCAATGAGCAGTTCTTC,CAARDGKTSGSNEQFF
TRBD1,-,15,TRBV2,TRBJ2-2,TGTGCCAGCAGTAGGACAGGGCTCGCAACCGGGGAGCTGTTTTTT,CASSRTGLATGELFF
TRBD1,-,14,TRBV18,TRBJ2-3,TGTGCCAGCTCACCAGGGACAGGGACGGATACGCAGTATTTT,CASSPGTGTDTQYF
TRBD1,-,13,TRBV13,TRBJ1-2,TGTGCCAGCACGGACAGGGGGTACTATGGCTACACCTTC,CASTDRGYYGYTF
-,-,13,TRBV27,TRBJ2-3,TGTGCCAGCAGTTTACGGAGCACAGATACGCAGTATTTT,CASSLRSTDTQYF
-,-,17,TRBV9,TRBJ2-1,TGTGCCAGCAGCGTAGAAAATCGGTTCTCCGAAATCAATGAGCAGTTCTTC,CASSVENRFSEINEQFF
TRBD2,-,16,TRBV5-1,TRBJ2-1,TGCGCCAGCAGCGTCCTACTAGCGGGGGGGCAAAATGAGCAGTTCTTC,CASSVLLAGGQNEQFF
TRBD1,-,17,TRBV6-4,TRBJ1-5,TGTGCCAGCCCGGGACAGGGGCTACATCATAGCAATCAGCCCCAGCATTTT,CASPGQGLHHSNQPQHF
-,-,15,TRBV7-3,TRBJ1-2,TGTGCCAGCAGCCCCGTAGGAGGATTTGACTATGGCTACACCTTC,CASSPVGGFDYGYTF
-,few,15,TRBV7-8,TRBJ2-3,TGTGCCAGCAGCAGACGGTCCCTAGGCGCAGATACGCAGTATTTT,CASSRRSLGADTQYF
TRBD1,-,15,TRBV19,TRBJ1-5,TGTGCCAGTAGTATAGGGGACAGGGGAAGCCAGCCCCAGCATTTT,CASSIGDRGSQPQHF
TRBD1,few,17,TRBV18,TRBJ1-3,TGTGCCAGCTCAGCTCGGACAGGGACCCACTCTGGAAACACCATATATTTT,CASSARTGTHSGNTIYF
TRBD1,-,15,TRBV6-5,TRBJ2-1,TGTGCCAGCAGCCTCACACGGACAGGGCGCAATGAGCAGTTCTTC,CASSLTRTGRNEQFF
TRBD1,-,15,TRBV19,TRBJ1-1,TGTGCCAGTAGGTGGCTCGGGACAGCGAACACTGAAGCTTTCTTT,CASRWLGTANTEAFF
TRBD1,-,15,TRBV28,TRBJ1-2,TGTGCCAGCAGTTTATCACAGGGGGCTAGGTATGGCTACACCTTC,CASSLSQGARYGYTF
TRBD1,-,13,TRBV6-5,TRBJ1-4,TGTGCCAGCAAGACAGGGGGCCTCGAAAACCTGTTTTTT,CASKTGGLENLFF
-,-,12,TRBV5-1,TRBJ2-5,TGCGCCAGCAGTCAGTACCAAGAGACCCAGTACTTC,CASSQYQETQYF
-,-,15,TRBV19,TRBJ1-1,TGTGCCAGTAGTGCCTCCAGGGTACTGGGCACTGAAGCTTTCTTT,CASSASRVLGTEAFF
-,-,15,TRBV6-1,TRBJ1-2,TGTGCCAGCATCCCCAGTCTCGGCAGGGAAAGAGGCTACACCTTC,CASIPSLGRERGYTF
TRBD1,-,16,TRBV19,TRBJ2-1,TGTGCCAGTAGTATTCAAGGACAGGTTAGTTACAATGAGCAGTTCTTC,CASSIQGQVSYNEQFF
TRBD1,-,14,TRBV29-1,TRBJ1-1,TGCAGCGTTGAAGATACGCAGGGGGAAACTGAAGCTTTCTTT,CSVEDTQGETEAFF
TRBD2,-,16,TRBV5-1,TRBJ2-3,TGCGCCAGCAGCCGAGGGAGGGCCACTAGCACAGATACGCAGTATTTT,CASSRGRATSTDTQYF
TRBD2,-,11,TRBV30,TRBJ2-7,TGTGCGGGAGGGGCCCTCTACGAGCAGTACTTC,CAGGALYEQYF
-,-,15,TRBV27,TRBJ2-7,TGTGCCAGCAGTTTATCGTGGGGCGGATCCTACGAGCAGTACTTC,CASSLSWGGSYEQYF
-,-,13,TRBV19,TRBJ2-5,TGTGCCAGTAGTCCGGGACAACGAGAGACCCAGTACTTC,CASSPGQRETQYF
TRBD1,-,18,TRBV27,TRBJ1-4,TGTGCCAGCAGTTTATTCCCTCCGGGACAGGATTTCAATGAAAAACTGTTTTTT,CASSLFPPGQDFNEKLFF
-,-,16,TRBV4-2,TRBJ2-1,TGTGCCAGCAGCCAAGACTACTACGGCTCCTACAATGAGCAGTTCTTC,CASSQDYYGSYNEQFF
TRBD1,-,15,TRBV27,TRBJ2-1,TGTGCCAGCAGGAGGACAGGGTTGTTGCGGGGTGAGCAGTTCTTC,CASRRTGLLRGEQFF
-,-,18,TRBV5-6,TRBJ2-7,TGTGCCAACCATGGGGGGAAAGCCGGGACTCAAAGTTCCTACGAGCAGTACTTC,CANHGGKAGTQSSYEQYF
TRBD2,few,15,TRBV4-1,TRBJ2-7,TGCGCCAGCAGCCTCCGACTAGCGGGAGCCCACGAGCAGTACTTC,CASSLRLAGAHEQYF
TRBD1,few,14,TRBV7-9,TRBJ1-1,TGTGCCAGCAGCCTGGGACAGGGGAACACTGAAGCTTTCTTT,CASSLGQGNTEAFF
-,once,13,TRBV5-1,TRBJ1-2,TGCGCCAGCAGCTTGTCGCAGTATGATGGCTACACCTTC,CASSLSQYDGYTF
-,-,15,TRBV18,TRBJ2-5,TGTGCCAGCTCACCCTCACTCACAGGGCGAGAGACCCAGTACTTC,CASSPSLTGRETQYF
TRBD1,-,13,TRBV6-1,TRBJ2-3,TGTGCCACCCAACAGGGGAACGCAGATACGCAGTATTTT,CATQQGNADTQYF
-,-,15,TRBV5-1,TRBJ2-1,TGCGCCAGCAGCTTGGAAGCGGCCACCTACAATGAGCAGTTCTTC,CASSLEAATYNEQFF
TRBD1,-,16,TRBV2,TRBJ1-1,TGTGCCACCCGGTTGTGGACAGGGGGCTTGAACACTGAAGCTTTCTTT,CATRLWTGGLNTEAFF